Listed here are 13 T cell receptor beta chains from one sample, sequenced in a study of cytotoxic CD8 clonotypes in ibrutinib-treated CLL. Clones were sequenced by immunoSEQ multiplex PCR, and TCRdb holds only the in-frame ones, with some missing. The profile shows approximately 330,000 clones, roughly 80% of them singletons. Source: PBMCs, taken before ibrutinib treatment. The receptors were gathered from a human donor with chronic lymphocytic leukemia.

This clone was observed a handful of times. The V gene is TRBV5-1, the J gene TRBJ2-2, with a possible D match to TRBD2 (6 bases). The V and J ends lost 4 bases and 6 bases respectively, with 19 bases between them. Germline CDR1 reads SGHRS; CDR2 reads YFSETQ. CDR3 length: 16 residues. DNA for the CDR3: TGCGCCAGCAGCCGTCTAGCGATCTTAGCCCCCGGGGAGCTGTTTTTT. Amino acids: CASSRLAILAPGELFF.

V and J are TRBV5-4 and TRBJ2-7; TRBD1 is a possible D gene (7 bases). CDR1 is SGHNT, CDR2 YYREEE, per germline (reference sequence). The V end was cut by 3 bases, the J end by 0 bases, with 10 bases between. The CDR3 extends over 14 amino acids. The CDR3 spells CASSSRDSSYEQYF. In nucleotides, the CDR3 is TGTGCCAGCAGCTCGCGGGACAGCTCCTACGAGCAGTACTTC.

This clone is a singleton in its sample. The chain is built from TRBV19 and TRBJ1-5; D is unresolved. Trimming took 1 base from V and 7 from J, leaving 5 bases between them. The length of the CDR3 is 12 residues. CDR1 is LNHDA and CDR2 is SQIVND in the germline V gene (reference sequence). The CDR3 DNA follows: TGTGCCAGTAGTATAGGGGAACAGCCCCAGCATTTT. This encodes CASSIGEQPQHF.

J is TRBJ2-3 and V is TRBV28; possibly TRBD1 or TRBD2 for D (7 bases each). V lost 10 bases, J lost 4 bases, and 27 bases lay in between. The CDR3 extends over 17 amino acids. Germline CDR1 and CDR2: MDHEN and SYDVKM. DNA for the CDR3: TGTGCCACCTCCTCGCGGGGGCAGGGGGTCAGGTCAGATACGCAGTATTTT. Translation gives CATSSRGQGVRSDTQYF.

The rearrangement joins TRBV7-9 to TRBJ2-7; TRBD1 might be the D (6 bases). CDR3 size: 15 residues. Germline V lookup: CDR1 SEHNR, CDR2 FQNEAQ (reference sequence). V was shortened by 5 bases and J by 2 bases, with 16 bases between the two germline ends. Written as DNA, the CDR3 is TGTGCCAGCAGCATAAGACAGGCAAACGCCTACGAGCAGTACTTC. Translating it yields CASSIRQANAYEQYF.

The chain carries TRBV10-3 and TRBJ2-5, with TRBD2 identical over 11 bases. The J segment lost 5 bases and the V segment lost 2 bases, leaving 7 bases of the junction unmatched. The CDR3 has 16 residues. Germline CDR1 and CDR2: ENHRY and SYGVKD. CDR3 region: CAISETSGSFSETQYF. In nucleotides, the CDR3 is TGTGCCATCAGTGAGACTAGCGGGAGCTTCTCTGAGACCCAGTACTTC.

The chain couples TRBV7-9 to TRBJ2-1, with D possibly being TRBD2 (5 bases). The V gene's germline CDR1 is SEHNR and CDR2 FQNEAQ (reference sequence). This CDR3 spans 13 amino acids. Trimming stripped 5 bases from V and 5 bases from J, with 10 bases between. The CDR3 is CASSPPGNNEQFF. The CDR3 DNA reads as TGTGCCAGCAGCCCACCGGGGAACAATGAGCAGTTCTTC.

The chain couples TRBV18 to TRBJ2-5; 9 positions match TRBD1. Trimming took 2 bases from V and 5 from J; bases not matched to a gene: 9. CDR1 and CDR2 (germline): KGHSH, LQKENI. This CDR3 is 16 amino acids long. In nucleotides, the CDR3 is TGTGCCAGCTCACCAGGACAGGGGCCGGAGGCGGAGACCCAGTACTTC. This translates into CASSPGQGPEAETQYF.

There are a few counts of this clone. CDR3 DNA: TGCAGTGCTAGACTAACTTATGGCTACACCTTC. Translated: CSARLTYGYTF. The chain couples TRBV20-1 to TRBJ1-2; D is unclear. Trimming took off 2 bases at V and 5 bases at J, with 6 bases between the two ends. CDR3 length: 11 residues. The germline V gene has CDR1 DFQATT and CDR2 SNEGSKA (reference sequence).

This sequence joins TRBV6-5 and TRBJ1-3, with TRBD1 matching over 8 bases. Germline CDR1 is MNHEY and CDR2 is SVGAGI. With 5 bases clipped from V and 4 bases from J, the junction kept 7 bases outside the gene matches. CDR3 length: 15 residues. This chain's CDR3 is CASSARGTGGNTIYF. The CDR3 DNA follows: TGTGCCAGCAGTGCGCGGGGGACAGGCGGAAACACCATATATTTT.

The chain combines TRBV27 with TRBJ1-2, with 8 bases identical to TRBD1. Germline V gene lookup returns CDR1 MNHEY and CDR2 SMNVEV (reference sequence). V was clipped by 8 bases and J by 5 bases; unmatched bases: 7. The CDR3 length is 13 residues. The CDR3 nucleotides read TGTGCCAGCGCTACGGACAGGGAATATGGCTACACCTTC. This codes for CASATDREYGYTF.

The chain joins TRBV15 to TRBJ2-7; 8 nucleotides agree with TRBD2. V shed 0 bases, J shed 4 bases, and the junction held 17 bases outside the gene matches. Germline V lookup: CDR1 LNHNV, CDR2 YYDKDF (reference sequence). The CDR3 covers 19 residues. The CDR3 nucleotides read TGTGCCACCAGCAGAGATGGGGGGAGTGGAAGCGGGAGTTCGTACGAGCAGTACTTC. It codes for CATSRDGGSGSGSSYEQYF.

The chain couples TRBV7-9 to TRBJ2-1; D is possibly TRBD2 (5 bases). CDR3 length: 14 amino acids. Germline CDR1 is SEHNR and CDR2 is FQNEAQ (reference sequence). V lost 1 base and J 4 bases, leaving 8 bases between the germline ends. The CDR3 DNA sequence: TGTGCCAGCAGCTTAGGAGGGATATACAATGAGCAGTTCTTC. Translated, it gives CASSLGGIYNEQFF.